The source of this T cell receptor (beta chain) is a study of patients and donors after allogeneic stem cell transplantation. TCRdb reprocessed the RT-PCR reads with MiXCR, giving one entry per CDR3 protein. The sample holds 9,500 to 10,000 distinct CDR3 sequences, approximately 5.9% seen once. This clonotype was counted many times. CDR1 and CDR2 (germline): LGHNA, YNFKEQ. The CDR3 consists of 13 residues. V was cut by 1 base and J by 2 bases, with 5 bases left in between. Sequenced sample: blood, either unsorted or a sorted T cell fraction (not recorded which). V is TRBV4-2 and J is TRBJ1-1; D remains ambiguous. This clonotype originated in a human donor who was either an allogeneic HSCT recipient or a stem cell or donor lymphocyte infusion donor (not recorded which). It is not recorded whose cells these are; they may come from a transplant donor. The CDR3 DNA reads TGTGCCAGCAGCCAAGGGGCTAACACTGAAGCTTTCTTT. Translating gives CASSQGANTEAFF.